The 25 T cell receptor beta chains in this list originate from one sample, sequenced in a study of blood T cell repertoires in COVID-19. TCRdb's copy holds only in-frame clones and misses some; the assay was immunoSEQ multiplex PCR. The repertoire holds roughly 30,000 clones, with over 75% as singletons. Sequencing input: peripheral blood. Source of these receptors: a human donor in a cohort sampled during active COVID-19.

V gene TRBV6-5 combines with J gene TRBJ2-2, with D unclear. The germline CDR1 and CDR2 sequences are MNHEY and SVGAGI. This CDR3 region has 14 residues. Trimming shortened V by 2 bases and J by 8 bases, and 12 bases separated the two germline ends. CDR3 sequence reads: CASSYDIPSGELFF. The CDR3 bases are TGTGCCAGCAGTTACGACATTCCTTCGGGGGAGCTGTTTTTT.

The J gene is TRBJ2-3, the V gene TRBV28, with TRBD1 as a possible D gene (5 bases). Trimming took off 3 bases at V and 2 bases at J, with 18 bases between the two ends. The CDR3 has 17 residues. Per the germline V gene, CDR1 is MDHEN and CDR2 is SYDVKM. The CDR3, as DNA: TGTGCCAGCAGTTTCCACCCAACAGGCTTACTCACAGATACGCAGTATTTT. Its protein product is CASSFHPTGLLTDTQYF.

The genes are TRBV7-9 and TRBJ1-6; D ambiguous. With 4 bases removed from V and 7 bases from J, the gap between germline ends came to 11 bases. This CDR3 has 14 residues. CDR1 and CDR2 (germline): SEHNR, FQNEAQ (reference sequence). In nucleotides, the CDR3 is TGTGCCAGCAGCTATTCATTGTCCAATTCACCCCTCCACTTT. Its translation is CASSYSLSNSPLHF.

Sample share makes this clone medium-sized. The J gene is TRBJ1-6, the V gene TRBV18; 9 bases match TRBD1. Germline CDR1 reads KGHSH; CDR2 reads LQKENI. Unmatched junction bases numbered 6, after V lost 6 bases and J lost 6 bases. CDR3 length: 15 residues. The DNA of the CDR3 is TGTGCCAGCTCTGATCCGGGACAGGGTAATTCACCCCTCCACTTT. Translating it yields CASSDPGQGNSPLHF.

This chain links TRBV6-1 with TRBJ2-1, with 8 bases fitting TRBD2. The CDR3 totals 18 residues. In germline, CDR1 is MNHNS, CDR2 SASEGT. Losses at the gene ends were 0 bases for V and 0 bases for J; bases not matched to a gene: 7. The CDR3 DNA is TGTGCCAGCAGTGAAGCGCCGGGGGGGCCCAGCTCCTACAATGAGCAGTTCTTC. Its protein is CASSEAPGGPSSYNEQFF.

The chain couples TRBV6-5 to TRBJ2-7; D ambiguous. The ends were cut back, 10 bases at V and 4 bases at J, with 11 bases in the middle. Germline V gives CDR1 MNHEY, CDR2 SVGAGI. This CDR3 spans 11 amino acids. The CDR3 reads CAIRSQYEQYF. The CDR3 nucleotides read TGTGCCATCCGGTCCCAATACGAGCAGTACTTC.

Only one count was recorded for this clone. The CDR3 is CATSDGGAGSETQYF. The CDR3 DNA is TGTGCCACCAGTGATGGCGGGGCAGGGTCGGAGACCCAGTACTTC. The rearrangement links TRBV24-1 to TRBJ2-5; a weak D match, TRBD2 (6 bases). The V end lost 3 bases, the J end lost 5 bases, and 15 bases lay between the germline ends. Germline CDR1 reads KGHDR; CDR2 reads SFDVKD. The length of the CDR3 is 15 residues.

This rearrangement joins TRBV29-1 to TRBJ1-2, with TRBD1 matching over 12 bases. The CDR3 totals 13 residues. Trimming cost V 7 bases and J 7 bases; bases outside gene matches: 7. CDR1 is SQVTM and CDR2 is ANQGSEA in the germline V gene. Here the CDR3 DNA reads TGCAGCGCCCAGGGACAGGGGGCTGGTGGCTACACCTTC. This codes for CSAQGQGAGGYTF. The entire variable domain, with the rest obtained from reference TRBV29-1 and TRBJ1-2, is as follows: SAVISQKPSRDICQRGTSLTIQCQVDSQVTMMFWYRQQPGQSLTLIATANQGSEATYESGFVIDKFPISRPNLTFSTLTVSNMSPEDSSIYLCSAQGQGAGGYTFGSGTRLTVV.

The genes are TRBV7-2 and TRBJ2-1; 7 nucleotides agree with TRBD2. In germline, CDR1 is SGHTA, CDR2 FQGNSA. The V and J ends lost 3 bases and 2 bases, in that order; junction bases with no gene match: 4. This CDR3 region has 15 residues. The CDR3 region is CASSFSGTTYNEQFF. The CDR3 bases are TGTGCCAGCAGCTTCTCCGGGACTACCTACAATGAGCAGTTCTTC.

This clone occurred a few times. CDR3 nucleotide sequence: TGTGCCAGCAGCTTGGGCAGGGTGAATTCACCCCTCCACTTT. It is translated as CASSLGRVNSPLHF. The chain is built from TRBV5-4 and TRBJ1-6; D perhaps matches TRBD1 (5 bases). The V gene's germline CDR1 is SGHNT and CDR2 YYREEE (reference sequence). The CDR3 runs to 14 residues. Trimming took off 0 bases at V and 7 bases at J, with 8 bases between the two ends.

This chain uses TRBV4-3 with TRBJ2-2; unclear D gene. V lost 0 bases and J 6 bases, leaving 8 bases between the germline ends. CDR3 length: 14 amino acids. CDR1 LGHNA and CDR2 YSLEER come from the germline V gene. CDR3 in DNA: TGCGCCAGCAGCCAAGATCGCCAGTCCGGGGAGCTGTTTTTT. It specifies CASSQDRQSGELFF.

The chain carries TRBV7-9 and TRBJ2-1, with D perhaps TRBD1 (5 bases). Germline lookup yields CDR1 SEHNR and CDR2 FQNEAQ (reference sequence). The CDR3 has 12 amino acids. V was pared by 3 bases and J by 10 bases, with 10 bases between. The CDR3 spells CASSLLGQEQFF. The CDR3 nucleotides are TGTGCCAGCAGCTTGTTGGGGCAGGAGCAGTTCTTC. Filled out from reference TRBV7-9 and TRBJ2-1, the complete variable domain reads DTGVSQNPRHKITKRGQNVTFRCDPISEHNRLYWYRQTLGQGPEFLTYFQNEAQLEKSRLLSDRFSAERPKGSFSTLEIQRTEQGDSAMYLCASSLLGQEQFFGPGTRLTVL.

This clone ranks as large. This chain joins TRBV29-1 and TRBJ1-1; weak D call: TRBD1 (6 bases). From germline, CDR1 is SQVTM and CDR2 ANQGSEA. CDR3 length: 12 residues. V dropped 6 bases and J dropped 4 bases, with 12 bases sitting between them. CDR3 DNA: TGCAGCGTACAGGGAAGTGCCACTGAAGCTTTCTTT. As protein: CSVQGSATEAFF.

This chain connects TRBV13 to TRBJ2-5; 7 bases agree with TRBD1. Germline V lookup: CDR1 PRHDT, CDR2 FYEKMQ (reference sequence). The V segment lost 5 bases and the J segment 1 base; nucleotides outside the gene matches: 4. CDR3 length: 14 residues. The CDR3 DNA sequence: TGTGCCAGCAGCCCGGGACAGATCCAAGAGACCCAGTACTTC. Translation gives CASSPGQIQETQYF.

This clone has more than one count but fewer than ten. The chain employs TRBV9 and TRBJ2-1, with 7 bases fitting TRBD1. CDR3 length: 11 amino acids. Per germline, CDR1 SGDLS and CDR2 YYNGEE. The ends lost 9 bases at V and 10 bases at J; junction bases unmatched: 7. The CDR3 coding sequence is TGTGCCACTCCGGGACAGAAGGAGCAGTTCTTC. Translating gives CATPGQKEQFF.

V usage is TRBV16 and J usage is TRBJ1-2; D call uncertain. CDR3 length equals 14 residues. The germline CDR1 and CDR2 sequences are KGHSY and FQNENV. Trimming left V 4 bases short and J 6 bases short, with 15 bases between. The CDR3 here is CASSRSRRDNGYTF. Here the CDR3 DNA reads TGTGCCAGCAGCCGGTCCAGGAGGGATAATGGCTACACCTTC.

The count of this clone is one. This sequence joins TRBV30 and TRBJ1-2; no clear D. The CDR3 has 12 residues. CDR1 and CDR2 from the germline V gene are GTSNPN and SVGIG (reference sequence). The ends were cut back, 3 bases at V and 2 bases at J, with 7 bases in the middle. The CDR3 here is CAWSDINYGYTF. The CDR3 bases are TGTGCCTGGAGCGACATAAACTATGGCTACACCTTC. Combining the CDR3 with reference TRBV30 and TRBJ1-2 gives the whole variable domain SQTIHQWPATLVQPVGSPLSLECTVEGTSNPNLYWYRQAAGRGLQLLFYSVGIGQISSEVPQNLSASRPQDRQFILSSKKLLLSDSGFYLCAWSDINYGYTFGSGTRLTVV.

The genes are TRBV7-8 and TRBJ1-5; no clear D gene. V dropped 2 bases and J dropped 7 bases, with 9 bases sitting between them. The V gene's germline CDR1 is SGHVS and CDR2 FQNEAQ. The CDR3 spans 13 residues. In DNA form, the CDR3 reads TGTGCCAGCAGCTTACAGCGGTACCAGCCCCAGCATTTT. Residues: CASSLQRYQPQHF.

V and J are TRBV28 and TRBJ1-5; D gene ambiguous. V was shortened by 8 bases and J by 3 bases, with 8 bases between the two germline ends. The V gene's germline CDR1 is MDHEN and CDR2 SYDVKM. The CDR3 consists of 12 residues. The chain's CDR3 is CASSFSNQPQHF. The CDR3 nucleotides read TGTGCCAGCTCCTTCTCCAATCAGCCCCAGCATTTT.

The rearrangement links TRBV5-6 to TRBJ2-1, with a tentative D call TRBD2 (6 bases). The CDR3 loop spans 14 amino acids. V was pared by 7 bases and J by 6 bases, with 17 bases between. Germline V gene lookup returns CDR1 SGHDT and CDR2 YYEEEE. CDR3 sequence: CASGGTPGTNEQFF. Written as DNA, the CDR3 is TGTGCCAGCGGGGGGACCCCCGGAACCAATGAGCAGTTCTTC.

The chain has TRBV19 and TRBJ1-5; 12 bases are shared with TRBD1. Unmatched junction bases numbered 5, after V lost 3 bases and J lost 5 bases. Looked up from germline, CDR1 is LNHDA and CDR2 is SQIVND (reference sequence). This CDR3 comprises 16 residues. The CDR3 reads CASSIPGDRGHQPQHF. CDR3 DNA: TGTGCCAGTAGTATCCCGGGGGACAGGGGGCATCAGCCCCAGCATTTT.

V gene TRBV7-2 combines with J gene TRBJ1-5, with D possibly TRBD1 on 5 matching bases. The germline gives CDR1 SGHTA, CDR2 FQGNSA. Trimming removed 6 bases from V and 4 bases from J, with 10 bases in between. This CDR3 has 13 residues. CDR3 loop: CASRGGYNQPQHF. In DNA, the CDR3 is TGTGCCAGCAGGGGGGGGTATAATCAGCCCCAGCATTTT. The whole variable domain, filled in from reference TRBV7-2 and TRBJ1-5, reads GAGVSQSPSNKVTEKGKDVELRCDPISGHTALYWYRQSLGQGLEFLIYFQGNSAPDKSGLPSDRFSAERTGGSVSTLTIQRTQQEDSAVYLCASRGGYNQPQHFGDGTRLSIL.

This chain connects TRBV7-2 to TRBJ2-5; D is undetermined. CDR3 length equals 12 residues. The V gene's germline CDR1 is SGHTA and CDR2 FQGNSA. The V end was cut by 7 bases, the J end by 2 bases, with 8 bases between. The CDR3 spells CASTRVQETQYF. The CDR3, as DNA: TGTGCCAGCACCCGGGTTCAAGAGACCCAGTACTTC.

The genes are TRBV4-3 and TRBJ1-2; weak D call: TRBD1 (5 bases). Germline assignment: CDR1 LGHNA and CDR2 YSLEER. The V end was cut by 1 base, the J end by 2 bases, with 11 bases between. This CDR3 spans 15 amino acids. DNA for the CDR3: TGCGCCAGCAGCCAAGCAGGGATAGGCAACTATGGCTACACCTTC. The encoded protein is CASSQAGIGNYGYTF.

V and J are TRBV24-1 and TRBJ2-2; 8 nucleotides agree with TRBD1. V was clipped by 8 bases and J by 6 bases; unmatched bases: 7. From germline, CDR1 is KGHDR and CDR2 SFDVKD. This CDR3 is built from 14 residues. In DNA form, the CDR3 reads TGTGCCACCAAGCCCCAGGGGGCCTCCGGGGAGCTGTTTTTT. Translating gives CATKPQGASGELFF.